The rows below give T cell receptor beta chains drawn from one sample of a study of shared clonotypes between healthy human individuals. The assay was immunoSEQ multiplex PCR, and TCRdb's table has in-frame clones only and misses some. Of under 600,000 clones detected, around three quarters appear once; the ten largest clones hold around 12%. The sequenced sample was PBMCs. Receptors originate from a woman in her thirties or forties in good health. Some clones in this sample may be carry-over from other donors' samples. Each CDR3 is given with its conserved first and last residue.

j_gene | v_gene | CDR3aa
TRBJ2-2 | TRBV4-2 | CASSLPGLAGELFF
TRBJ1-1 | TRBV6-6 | CASSGGHTNTEAFF
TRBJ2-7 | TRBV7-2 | CASSLDGVPHEQYF
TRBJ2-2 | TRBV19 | CASNPTSGRAGSGELFF
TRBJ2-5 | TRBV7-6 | CASSLPQETQYF
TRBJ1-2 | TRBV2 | CASSPDRGWYGYTF
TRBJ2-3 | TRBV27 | CASSSYRRGNTDTQYF
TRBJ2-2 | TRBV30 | CAWTRIDTGELFF
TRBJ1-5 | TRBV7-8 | CASSLGTMNQPQHF
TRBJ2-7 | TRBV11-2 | CASSASRTGAYEQYF
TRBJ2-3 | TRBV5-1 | CASSFRGKITDTQYF
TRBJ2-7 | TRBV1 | CTSSQGHRGGRAYEQYF
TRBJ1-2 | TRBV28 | CASSRQGIYRDGYTF
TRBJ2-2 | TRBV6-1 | CASSISGRNTGELFF
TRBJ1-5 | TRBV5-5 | CASSLGGQGSQPQHF
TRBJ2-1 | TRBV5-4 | CASSLLSGHSYNEQFF
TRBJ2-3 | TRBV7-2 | CASSLVAGGPETQYF
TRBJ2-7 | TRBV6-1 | CASSEGSRGGFAYEQYF
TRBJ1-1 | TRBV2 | CASSPPSRGSRAFF
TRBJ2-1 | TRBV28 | CASSPRGDNEQFF
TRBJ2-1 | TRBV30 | CAGDTESYNEQFF
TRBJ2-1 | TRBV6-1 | CASSEAGTGHNEQFF
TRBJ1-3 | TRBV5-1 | CASSLTGALDTIYF
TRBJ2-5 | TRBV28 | CASSWTGGQETQYF
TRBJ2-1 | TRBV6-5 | CASSRRQGGKREQFF
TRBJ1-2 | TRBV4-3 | CASSQGHRGVYGYTF
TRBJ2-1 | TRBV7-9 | CASSLALGQYNEQFF
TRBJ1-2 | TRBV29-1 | CSVEGPYRDRPVTNYGYTF
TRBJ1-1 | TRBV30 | CAWSAGRMNTEAFF
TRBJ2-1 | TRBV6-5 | CASALDSYNEQFF
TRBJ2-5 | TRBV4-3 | CASSQAKTRGRETQYF